This TCR beta chain is from a study of monozygotic twins with inflammatory bowel disease. TCRdb reanalyzed the 5' RACE reads, giving one entry per CDR3 protein sequence and no DNA. Reported are about 300,000 distinct CDR3 sequences; the ten largest clones contain 5.6%. The total RNA came straight from whole blood, and T cells were not sorted beforehand. Study conclusions and caveats: The study found lower TCRbeta diversity (inverse Simpson) in IBD patients than in healthy co-twins.

Germline CDR1 is MNHEY and CDR2 is SMNVEV (reference sequence). The CDR3 consists of 11 residues. As concerns this clonotype: Its antigen is unidentified.

The sequenced material came from blood. The chain links TRBV27 to TRBJ2-7. This TCR was sampled from a human donor with ulcerative colitis or Crohn's disease, or a healthy co-twin of an affected twin (not recorded which). The CDR3 region is CASNPLREQYF.